This T cell receptor (beta chain) was sequenced for a study of blood T cell repertoires in COVID-19 (dated by TCRdb to 2019 to 2021). With regard to the full study: Collaborator samples came from the United States, Italy and Spain and covered acute and convalescent phases of COVID-19. HLA class I and class II types, where available, came from metadata supplied by the sample provider rather than from assay-based typing. The repertoires were released in a freely available public database intended as a resource for research on the immune response to SARS-CoV-2. A de-identified subject ID, COVID-19 status, age in years and sex were almost always included in the sample metadata. Subjects who had been exposed to COVID-19, were actively infected with it, or had recovered from it provided the deeply sampled blood TCRbeta repertoires that made up the dataset. The samples were drawn from the first 160 participants of the ongoing ImmuneRACE study and from under 1,500 subjects provided by 6 global collaborators. The prospective study material was composed of cDNA or gDNA derived from T cells, B-cell-depleted T cells, or PBMCs.

The collaborating institutions used their own protocols to collect whole blood in K2EDTA tubes. For TCRbeta analysis, collaborators shipped samples in one of three forms: frozen whole blood, isolated PBMCs, or DNA extracted from either of those sample types. Summary of the overall study and its limitations: The quantity of clinical and demographic metadata differed by source and by participant and was supplied without curation.

The immunoSEQ Assay, a bias-controlled multiplex PCR, was used to amplify TCRbeta CDR3 regions from genomic DNA. Regarding the original processing steps: The number of nucleated cells in each sample was estimated by amplification of reference gene primers within the assay. To quantify the absolute abundance of each unique TCRbeta CDR3 rearrangement, sequence reads were collapsed and filtered. For each sample, productive Simpson clonality was calculated as the square root of Simpson's diversity index over productive rearrangements. TCRdb's version of the immuneACCESS table is confined to in-frame rearrangements and falls short of the full clone set. An unresolved V gene accounts for under half of the shortfall where checked; the remainder is of unknown origin. V and J calls plus clone size are reproduced from that table; the DNA served to infer D and trimming. This sample comprises over 90,000 clones, 84% of them detected only once. 4.5% of the sample belongs to the ten largest clones.

On this clone: There is no known antigen for this receptor. No much larger clone exists at a distance of one base, and base qualities are not known.

CDR1 and CDR2 are drawn from the germline V gene: ENHRY, SYGVKD. Reading from cysteine to phenylalanine, the CDR3 counts 14 amino acids. Here the CDR3 DNA is all that survives: 42 bases in frame from base 1. V is pared back by 7 bases and J by 4 bases, with 16 bases lying between the germline termini. The chain couples TRBV10-3 to TRBJ1-2; TRBD1 is possibly the D segment (5 matching bases). The sequencing sample was made of peripheral blood. The clonotype comes from a human donor in a cohort sampled during active COVID-19. The sequenced DNA is TGTGCCATCAAGGAGGGGAGGGGTCTCTATGGCTACACCTTC. Its product reads: CAIKEGRGLYGYTF.